This TCR beta chain was recovered during a study of T cell repertoires in cytomegalovirus infection. As for the study in general: An indication of both CMV infection and matching HLA type came from public TCR beta signatures.

TCRdb fed the reads into MiXCR, producing one record per CDR3 protein. Seen here are under 850,000 distinct CDR3 sequences, approximately 33% observed once, and the top ten hold around a sixth. General study findings and limits: CMV-specific TCR beta clonotypes restricted by HLA-C were the ones dominating the ex vivo response. There were carriers of CMV plus the relevant HLA, and cumulative public TCR beta family frequency identified them.

The CDR3 spans 15 residues. V gave up 3 bases and J gave up 10 bases; unmatched junction bases: 10. Germline V CDR1 and CDR2: SGHAT, FQNNGV. In its sample, this clonotype was seen a few times. Antigen: not known. This chain joins TRBV11-2 and TRBJ2-1; 9 bases map to TRBD2. The sequence was obtained from a human donor in good health (CMV status not recorded). Some clones in this sample may be carry-over from other donors' samples. The source material was cultured PBMCs, sampled from culture after CMV antigen stimulation. CDR3 bases: TGTGCCAGCAGCTTCCCGGGACTAGCCCGGAGGGAGCAGTTCTTC. Translating it yields CASSFPGLARREQFF.